Below, 19 T cell receptor beta chains from the same sample are listed, as sequenced in a study of a mutant IDH1 vaccine in newly diagnosed glioma. The repertoire was sequenced with immunoSEQ multiplex PCR; TCRdb's copy has only in-frame clones and lacks some. The sample has some 40,000 clones, approximately 80% seen once. The time point here: week 23, last vaccination. In the vaccine, a single dose held 300 ug of the mutant IDH1 20-mer peptide, along with topical imiquimod. No antigen has been assigned to these receptors. Sequences were derived from PBMCs, sampled from a glioma patient whose treatment included an IDH1 peptide vaccine. Receptors were obtained from a man aged 40-49 years with glioma.

This clone was counted a single time. V gene TRBV7-2 combines with J gene TRBJ2-5; 7 nucleotides align to TRBD1. TRBJ2-7 explains the end of the DNA better; the J call may be wrong. The CDR3 has 14 residues. Germline assignment: CDR1 SGHTA and CDR2 FQGNSA. The CDR3 here is CASSQRTGLYEQYF. CDR3 DNA: TGTGCCAGCAGCCAGCGGACAGGTCTTTACGAGCAGTACTTC.

In this sample, this clone turned up a few times. The chain employs TRBV30 and TRBJ1-1, with D maybe TRBD1 (5 bases). The length of the CDR3 is 13 residues. The V end was cut by 2 bases, the J end by 4 bases, with 11 bases between. The germline CDR1 and CDR2 sequences are GTSNPN and SVGIG (reference sequence). Here the CDR3 DNA reads TGTGCCTGGAGTCAGCAGGGCCCCACTGAAGCTTTCTTT. It encodes CAWSQQGPTEAFF.

The chain is built from TRBV9 and TRBJ2-1, with D uncertain. Trimming pared 4 bases from V and 3 bases from J, leaving 8 bases between. The CDR3 runs 13 residues. CDR1 and CDR2 (germline): SGDLS, YYNGEE. The CDR3, as DNA: TGTGCCAGCAGCCACGCCGGCTACAATGAGCAGTTCTTC. This encodes CASSHAGYNEQFF.

This rearrangement joins TRBV15 to TRBJ1-2, with 7 bases identical to TRBD1. The CDR3 covers 16 residues. In germline, CDR1 is LNHNV, CDR2 YYDKDF (reference sequence). V was clipped by 3 bases and J by 2 bases; unmatched bases: 9. The CDR3 here is CATSRSNRGLNYGYTF. The CDR3 region has the DNA TGTGCCACCAGCAGGTCAAACAGGGGCTTGAACTATGGCTACACCTTC.

The chain uses TRBV19 and TRBJ2-5; 12 positions agree with TRBD2. The length of the CDR3 is 17 residues. Looked up from germline, CDR1 is LNHDA and CDR2 is SQIVND (reference sequence). With V trimmed by 5 bases and J by 1 base, 8 bases remained unmatched. CDR3 loop: CASSPRLAGALQETQYF. The DNA for the CDR3 is TGTGCCAGTAGTCCGAGACTAGCGGGGGCCCTCCAAGAGACCCAGTACTTC.

This clone has just a few counts. The rearrangement links TRBV5-5 to TRBJ2-7; no definite D call. V shed 0 bases and J shed 2 bases, with 9 bases lying between them. The CDR3 contains 14 residues. The germline V gene encodes CDR1 SGHKS and CDR2 YYEKEE (reference sequence). CDR3 protein: CASSLGGFPYEQYF. Written as DNA, the CDR3 is TGTGCCAGCAGCTTGGGTGGGTTCCCCTACGAGCAGTACTTC. The full variable domain, completed using reference TRBV5-5 and TRBJ2-7, is DAGVTQSPTHLIKTRGQQVTLRCSPISGHKSVSWYQQVLGQGPQFIFQYYEKEERGRGNFPDRFSARQFPNYSSELNVNALLLGDSALYLCASSLGGFPYEQYFGPGTRLTVT.

The chain has TRBV30 and TRBJ1-5, with 8 bases lining up with TRBD1. The CDR3 has 17 amino acids. Germline loops: CDR1 GTSNPN, CDR2 SVGIG (reference sequence). The V gene end was trimmed by 0 bases and the J gene end by 0 bases; junction bases not matched to a gene: 7. The CDR3 sequence is CAWSVGRTGNSNQPQHF. CDR3 DNA: TGTGCCTGGAGTGTAGGAAGGACAGGGAATAGCAATCAGCCCCAGCATTTT.

CDR3 sequence: CASSGEGRAGGTQYF. CDR3 nucleotides: TGTGCCAGTAGTGGCGAGGGACGAGCCGGTGGTACCCAGTACTTC. The chain links TRBV19 to TRBJ2-5; tentatively, D is TRBD1 or TRBD2 (5 bases each). CDR3 length: 15 amino acids. The germline V gene encodes CDR1 LNHDA and CDR2 SQIVND (reference sequence). The V and J ends lost 5 bases and 8 bases respectively, with 21 bases between them.

This chain links TRBV7-2 with TRBJ1-5; TRBD1 is a possible D gene (5 bases). There are 15 residues in the CDR3. CDR1 and CDR2 from the germline V gene are SGHTA and FQGNSA. V was shortened by 5 bases and J by 6 bases, with 17 bases between the two germline ends. The CDR3 DNA follows: TGTGCCAGCAGCCTCGGTGGGGGAACGGGTCAGCCCCAGCATTTT. Its translation: CASSLGGGTGQPQHF.

V gene TRBV4-2 combines with J gene TRBJ2-1, with D unresolved. CDR1 is LGHNA and CDR2 is YNFKEQ in the germline V gene. Trimming removed 0 bases from V and 4 bases from J, with 16 bases in between. This CDR3 spans 17 amino acids. The CDR3 here is CASSQEVSLKLYNEQFF. The CDR3 coding sequence is TGTGCCAGCAGCCAAGAAGTGTCTCTCAAGCTTTACAATGAGCAGTTCTTC.

V gene TRBV6-1 combines with J gene TRBJ2-1; 9 nucleotides agree with TRBD1. The V and J ends lost 9 bases and 8 bases, in that order; junction bases with no gene match: 8. The CDR3 length is 13 residues. Per germline, CDR1 MNHNS and CDR2 SASEGT. The CDR3 nucleotides are TGTGCCAGTGTGGGACAGGGCAAGCATGAGCAGTTCTTC. Its translation: CASVGQGKHEQFF.

This clone occurred a few times. The rearrangement uses TRBV27 and TRBJ1-2; 10 bases are shared with TRBD1. CDR1 is MNHEY and CDR2 is SMNVEV in the germline V gene (reference sequence). The CDR3 totals 15 residues. V dropped 8 bases and J dropped 0; count of bases not matched to a gene: 6. CDR3: CASRMTGGSNYGYTF. CDR3 bases: TGTGCCAGCCGAATGACAGGGGGCTCTAACTATGGCTACACCTTC.

In its sample, this clone was seen once. The gene calls are TRBV20-1 and TRBJ2-1, with a weak D call TRBD2 (5 bases). The CDR3 runs to 11 residues. From germline, CDR1 is DFQATT and CDR2 SNEGSKA (reference sequence). The ends were cut back, 4 bases at V and 10 bases at J, with 11 bases in the middle. The CDR3 region is CSAKRTVEQFF. CDR3 bases: TGCAGTGCTAAGAGGACTGTCGAGCAGTTCTTC.

This clone was observed a single time. The chain links TRBV18 to TRBJ2-4; D perhaps matches TRBD1 (5 bases). Germline CDR1 is KGHSH and CDR2 is LQKENI. CDR3 size: 14 residues. Trimming took off 1 base at V and 2 bases at J, with 6 bases between the two ends. This CDR3 reads CASSPQGTKNIQYF. The CDR3 DNA sequence: TGTGCCAGCTCACCACAGGGGACCAAAAACATTCAGTACTTC.

This clone was seen a single time. The chain joins TRBV11-3 to TRBJ2-1; D is unresolved. V dropped 3 bases and J dropped 5 bases, with 5 bases sitting between them. The CDR3 is made up of 12 amino acids. Per germline, CDR1 SGHNT and CDR2 YENEEA. CDR3 residues: CASSFSNNEQFF. The CDR3 bases are TGTGCCAGCAGCTTCTCAAACAATGAGCAGTTCTTC.

The CDR3 is CASRDRVGVNTGELFF. Written as DNA, the CDR3 is TGCGCCAGCAGGGACAGGGTTGGGGTGAACACCGGGGAGCTGTTTTTT. The rearrangement uses TRBV10-2 and TRBJ2-2, with TRBD1 matching 8 bases. V was clipped by 6 bases and J by 1 base; unmatched bases: 7. Germline assignment: CDR1 WSHSY and CDR2 SAAADI. The CDR3 is 16 residues long.

The chain couples TRBV6-1 to TRBJ2-7, with D unresolved. Trimming left V 9 bases short and J 6 bases short, with 12 bases between. Germline CDR1 reads MNHNS; CDR2 reads SASEGT. The CDR3 has 11 residues. CDR3 sequence: CASVTQSEQYF. CDR3 DNA sequence: TGTGCCAGTGTTACGCAGAGCGAGCAGTACTTC.

The chain recombines TRBV30 with TRBJ1-2, with a possible D match to TRBD1 (5 bases). Germline V gene data show CDR1 as GTSNPN and CDR2 as SVGIG (reference sequence). This CDR3 is built from 13 residues. The V and J ends lost 3 bases and 6 bases respectively, with 14 bases between them. The DNA for the CDR3 is TGTGCCTGGAGCAACCGGGGGAGGGATGGCTACACCTTC. It encodes CAWSNRGRDGYTF. Combining the CDR3 with reference TRBV30 and TRBJ1-2 gives the whole variable domain SQTIHQWPATLVQPVGSPLSLECTVEGTSNPNLYWYRQAAGRGLQLLFYSVGIGQISSEVPQNLSASRPQDRQFILSSKKLLLSDSGFYLCAWSNRGRDGYTFGSGTRLTVV.

The V and J genes are TRBV7-8 and TRBJ1-5; unclear D gene. The CDR3 length is 14 residues. In germline, CDR1 is SGHVS, CDR2 FQNEAQ. V gave up 6 bases and J gave up 3 bases, with 12 bases separating them. In DNA form, the CDR3 reads TGTGCCAGCAGGTCTCGGGCCCTCAATCAGCCCCAGCATTTT. It translates to CASRSRALNQPQHF.